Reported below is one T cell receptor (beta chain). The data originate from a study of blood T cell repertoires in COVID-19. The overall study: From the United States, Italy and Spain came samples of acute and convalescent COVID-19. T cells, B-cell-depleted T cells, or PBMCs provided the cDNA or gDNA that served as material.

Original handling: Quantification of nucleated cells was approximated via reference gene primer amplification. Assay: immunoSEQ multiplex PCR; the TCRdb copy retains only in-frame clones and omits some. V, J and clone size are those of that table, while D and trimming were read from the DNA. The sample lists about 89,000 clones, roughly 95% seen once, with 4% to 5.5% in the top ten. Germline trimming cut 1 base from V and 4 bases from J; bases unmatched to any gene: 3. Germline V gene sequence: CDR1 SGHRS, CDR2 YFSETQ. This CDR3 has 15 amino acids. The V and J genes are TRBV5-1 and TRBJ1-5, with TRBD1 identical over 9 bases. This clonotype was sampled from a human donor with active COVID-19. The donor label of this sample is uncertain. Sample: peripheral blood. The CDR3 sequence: CASSLFGTGNQPQHF. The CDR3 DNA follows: TGCGCCAGCAGCTTGTTTGGGACAGGGAATCAGCCCCAGCATTTT. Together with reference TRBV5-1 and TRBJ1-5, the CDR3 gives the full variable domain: KAGVTQTPRYLIKTRGQQVTLSCSPISGHRSVSWYQQTPGQGLQFLFEYFSETQRNKGNFPGRFSGRQFSNSRSEMNVSTLELGDSALYLCASSLFGTGNQPQHFGDGTRLSIL.